The 3 T cell receptor beta chains below were found in one sample sequenced in a study of blood T cell repertoires in COVID-19. TCRdb's table, derived via immunoSEQ multiplex PCR, lists solely in-frame clones and lacks some. The sample records 110,000 to 150,000 clones, more than 70% being singletons. What was sequenced was peripheral blood. These receptor sequences come from a woman aged 50 to 65 with acute or convalescent COVID-19.

This clone was counted only a few times. The rearrangement joins TRBV5-1 to TRBJ2-3, with D tentatively TRBD1 (5 bases). There are 12 residues in the CDR3. Germline CDR1 and CDR2: SGHRS and YFSETQ. V was clipped by 4 bases and J by 6 bases, with 9 bases between them. The CDR3 protein is CASSQGWDTQYF. The CDR3 DNA reads TGCGCCAGCAGCCAGGGATGGGATACGCAGTATTTT. Filled out from reference TRBV5-1 and TRBJ2-3, the complete variable domain reads KAGVTQTPRYLIKTRGQQVTLSCSPISGHRSVSWYQQTPGQGLQFLFEYFSETQRNKGNFPGRFSGRQFSNSRSEMNVSTLELGDSALYLCASSQGWDTQYFGPGTRLTVL.

The chain carries TRBV30 and TRBJ1-4; 9 bases are a match to TRBD1. Looked up from germline, CDR1 is GTSNPN and CDR2 is SVGIG (reference sequence). V shed 4 bases, J shed 8 bases, and the junction held 2 bases outside the gene matches. The CDR3 loop spans 12 amino acids. CDR3 sequence (DNA): TGTGCCTGGAACAGGGGGCGGGAAAAACTGTTTTTT. It translates to CAWNRGREKLFF.

The chain uses TRBV7-3 and TRBJ2-2; 13 bases fit TRBD2. Trimming at V came to 4 bases and at J to 7 bases, leaving 6 bases not matched to a gene. Germline CDR1 and CDR2: SGHTA and FQGTGA. The CDR3 totals 16 residues. The CDR3 loop is CASSSGGLAGLGELFF. Written as DNA, the CDR3 is TGTGCCAGCAGCTCCGGGGGACTAGCGGGGCTCGGGGAGCTGTTTTTT.